The 29 T cell receptor beta chains reported below all come from one sample, sequenced in a study of control samples from healthy donors and cancer patients. Sequencing was performed with immunoSEQ multiplex PCR; in TCRdb, only in-frame clones are kept and a portion is missing. The table lists about 120,000 clones, 70% to 90% of them singletons, with roughly 3.3% in the top ten. Sequencing was carried out using blood. These receptors were taken from a middle-aged man in good health.

This chain connects TRBV24-1 to TRBJ2-2; D is ambiguous. Trimming pared 5 bases from V and 2 bases from J, leaving 5 bases between. There are 13 residues in the CDR3. Per germline, CDR1 KGHDR and CDR2 SFDVKD. The CDR3 loop is CATSVYNTGELFF. The CDR3 bases are TGTGCCACCAGTGTATACAACACCGGGGAGCTGTTTTTT.

The rearrangement joins TRBV19 to TRBJ1-2, with unresolved D. V was shortened by 5 bases and J by 2 bases, with 9 bases between the two germline ends. This CDR3 has 13 residues. CDR1 and CDR2 from the germline V gene are LNHDA and SQIVND (reference sequence). The CDR3 reads CASSLETNYGYTF. CDR3 sequence (DNA): TGTGCCAGTAGTTTGGAGACGAACTATGGCTACACCTTC.

CDR3 DNA: TGTGCCAGCTCACCGGCGGCTAACACCGGGGAGCTGTTTTTT. Protein: CASSPAANTGELFF. The genes are TRBV18 and TRBJ2-2; D not certain. The germline gives CDR1 KGHSH, CDR2 LQKENI. V lost 3 bases to trimming and J lost 2 bases, with 7 bases between them. The CDR3 sequence is 14 residues long.

This chain joins TRBV7-9 and TRBJ1-2, with 8 bases lining up with TRBD1. Per germline, CDR1 SEHNR and CDR2 FQNEAQ (reference sequence). The CDR3 has 16 residues. With V trimmed by 1 base and J by 8 bases, 12 bases remained unmatched. The CDR3: CASSLETQGASGGYTF. CDR3 bases: TGTGCCAGCAGCTTAGAAACCCAGGGGGCGTCCGGGGGCTACACCTTC.

The chain uses TRBV5-4 and TRBJ2-1, with 8 bases matching TRBD2. This CDR3 spans 13 amino acids. The trim removed 6 bases at V and 7 bases at J, leaving 6 bases unmatched. Per germline, CDR1 SGHNT and CDR2 YYREEE (reference sequence). The CDR3 region is CASKISGGNEQFF. The CDR3 bases are TGTGCCAGCAAGATAAGCGGGGGAAATGAGCAGTTCTTC.

The chain uses TRBV5-4 and TRBJ1-2; no firm D call. V gave up 0 bases and J gave up 0 bases, with 6 bases separating them. The CDR3 is 14 residues long. Germline V gene lookup returns CDR1 SGHNT and CDR2 YYREEE (reference sequence). The CDR3 is CASSLAQTNYGYTF. The CDR3 DNA sequence: TGTGCCAGCAGCTTGGCGCAGACTAACTATGGCTACACCTTC. The whole variable domain, remainder taken from reference TRBV5-4 and TRBJ1-2, is ETGVTQSPTHLIKTRGQQVTLRCSSQSGHNTVSWYQQALGQGPQFIFQYYREEENGRGNFPPRFSGLQFPNYSSELNVNALELDDSALYLCASSLAQTNYGYTFGSGTRLTVV.

The rearrangement uses TRBV10-2 and TRBJ2-3; TRBD2 is a possible D gene (7 bases). V lost 7 bases and J lost 5, with 16 bases in between. This CDR3 comprises 14 residues. CDR1 and CDR2 (germline): WSHSY, SAAADI. The CDR3 DNA reads TGCGCCAGCAACGGGGCGGGGGCAGAAGATACGCAGTATTTT. It translates to CASNGAGAEDTQYF.

The J gene is TRBJ1-1, the V gene TRBV27; D call uncertain. CDR3 length: 15 residues. The V end was cut by 7 bases, the J end by 1 base, with 16 bases between. CDR1 is MNHEY, CDR2 SMNVEV, per germline (reference sequence). The CDR3 nucleotides read TGTGCCAGCAAAAACCCGGTGCTCCCGAACACTGAAGCTTTCTTT. It codes for CASKNPVLPNTEAFF.

The genes are TRBV7-9 and TRBJ2-1, with TRBD1 matching over 8 bases. This CDR3 comprises 15 residues. J lost 6 bases, V lost 5 bases, and 9 bases had no gene match. Germline V gene data show CDR1 as SEHNR and CDR2 as FQNEAQ (reference sequence). The CDR3 is CASSPSGTGANEQFF. The CDR3 DNA is TGTGCCAGCAGCCCCTCCGGGACAGGCGCCAATGAGCAGTTCTTC.

This rearrangement joins TRBV29-1 to TRBJ1-2; D is possibly TRBD1 (5 bases). This CDR3 region has 13 residues. Germline CDR1 is SQVTM and CDR2 is ANQGSEA. V lost 6 bases and J lost 3, with 14 bases in between. CDR3 coding DNA: TGCAGCGTCAAAGAACGGGGGGACTATGGCTACACCTTC. Amino acid sequence: CSVKERGDYGYTF.

The rearrangement links TRBV6-5 to TRBJ1-2; perhaps TRBD1 as D (6 bases). CDR1 and CDR2 (germline): MNHEY, SVGAGI. V was clipped by 6 bases and J by 8 bases, with 10 bases between them. The CDR3 totals 11 residues. In DNA form, the CDR3 reads TGTGCCAGCAGATCCAGGGGCGGCTACACCTTC. Translated: CASRSRGGYTF.

This clone has more than one count but fewer than ten. The J gene is TRBJ1-1, the V gene TRBV2; D is undetermined. The ends were cut back, 2 bases at V and 10 bases at J, with 11 bases in the middle. Germline CDR1 is SNHLY and CDR2 is FYNNEI. The CDR3 contains 12 residues. The CDR3, as DNA: TGTGCCAGCAGTGAATTTAACGTTGGAGCTTTCTTT. Protein product: CASSEFNVGAFF.

The chain has TRBV6-5 and TRBJ2-5; the D is unclear. This CDR3 has 13 residues. The V gene's germline CDR1 is MNHEY and CDR2 SVGAGI. V shed 4 bases and J shed 0 bases, with 6 bases lying between them. The CDR3 protein is CASSSEYQETQYF. The CDR3 nucleotides are TGTGCCAGCAGTTCAGAGTACCAAGAGACCCAGTACTTC.

The gene calls are TRBV3-1 (or the pseudogene TRBV3-2) and TRBJ2-5, with D uncertain. V gave up 2 bases and J gave up 4 bases, with 2 bases separating them. Germline V gene sequence: CDR1 LGHDT, CDR2 YNNKEL (reference sequence). CDR3 length: 11 residues. Here the CDR3 reads CASSQRETQYF. In DNA, the CDR3 is TGTGCCAGCAGCCAAAGAGAGACCCAGTACTTC.

The chain carries TRBV6-1 and TRBJ1-2, with D maybe TRBD1 (5 bases). V was shortened by 2 bases and J by 5 bases, with 12 bases between the two germline ends. This CDR3 contains 14 residues. Germline V gives CDR1 MNHNS, CDR2 SASEGT. Written as DNA, the CDR3 is TGTGCCAGCAGTGAATGGGGGGATGGGTATGGCTACACCTTC. It is translated as CASSEWGDGYGYTF.

This chain links TRBV12-5 with TRBJ2-1, with no clear D. The CDR3 loop spans 16 amino acids. V lost 6 bases and J 4 bases, leaving 19 bases between the germline ends. The germline V gene encodes CDR1 LGHNT and CDR2 FRNRAP. CDR3 nucleotides: TGTGCTAGTGGCCGCGGCGTGTTCCCGGGTTACAATGAGCAGTTCTTC. Amino acids: CASGRGVFPGYNEQFF. Based on the CDR3 plus reference TRBV12-5 and TRBJ2-1, the full variable domain is DARVTQTPRHKVTEMGQEVTMRCQPILGHNTVFWYRQTMMQGLELLAYFRNRAPLDDSGMPKDRFSAEMPDATLATLKIQPSEPRDSAVYFCASGRGVFPGYNEQFFGPGTRLTVL.

As concerns this clone: Other nucleotide sequences from this sample produce the same CDR3. The V call is TRBV6-1, the J call TRBJ1-2; 7 bases map to TRBD1. Germline-derived CDR1 and CDR2 are MNHNS and SASEGT. Losses at the gene ends were 1 base for V and 5 bases for J; bases not matched to a gene: 4. The CDR3 extends over 14 amino acids. The CDR3 spells CASSEGTGLYGYTF. In nucleotides, the CDR3 is TGTGCCAGCAGTGAAGGGACAGGTCTTTATGGCTACACCTTC.

The chain carries TRBV7-6 and TRBJ2-2; D is undetermined. Trimming stripped 1 base from V and 2 bases from J, with 8 bases between. Germline CDR1 and CDR2: SGHVS and FNYEAQ. This CDR3 has 15 residues. The CDR3 reads CASSLGSTNTGELFF. CDR3 nucleotide sequence: TGTGCCAGCAGCTTAGGTAGTACAAACACCGGGGAGCTGTTTTTT.

Details on this clone: Mismatch with germline at one junction end may stem from a read error. The chain combines TRBV20-1 with TRBJ1-2; no definite D call. Germline CDR1 reads DFQATT; CDR2 reads SNEGSKA (reference sequence). This CDR3 is built from 11 residues. The CDR3 here is CSAKPKYGYTF. The CDR3 nucleotides read TGCAGTGCTAAACCTAAGTATGGCTACACCTTC.

The chain uses TRBV6-6 and TRBJ1-6; 8 nucleotides match TRBD1. CDR1 and CDR2 (germline): MNHNY, SVGAGI (reference sequence). The CDR3 is 16 residues long. Trimming at V came to 6 bases and at J to 5 bases, leaving 9 bases not matched to a gene. Here the CDR3 reads CASRDDRGGDNSPLHF. Here the CDR3 DNA reads TGTGCCAGCAGGGATGACAGGGGAGGGGATAATTCACCCCTCCACTTT.

The CDR3 sequence is CASSQQTGTKRYNEQFF. The CDR3 DNA follows: TGCGCCAGCAGCCAACAAACCGGGACTAAACGTTACAATGAGCAGTTCTTC. The V gene is TRBV4-1, the J gene TRBJ2-1; TRBD2 agrees at 7 bases. The CDR3 consists of 17 residues. Losses at the gene ends were 2 bases for V and 4 bases for J; bases not matched to a gene: 11. Germline values: CDR1 MGHRA, CDR2 YSYEKL.

The chain couples TRBV2 to TRBJ1-6; D unclear. V lost 5 bases to trimming and J lost 5 bases, with 4 bases between them. The CDR3 covers 12 residues. Germline assignment: CDR1 SNHLY and CDR2 FYNNEI. As DNA, the CDR3 is TGTGCCAGCAGTTTGGATAATTCACCCCTCCACTTT. Its protein product is CASSLDNSPLHF.

The CDR3 protein is CSVGGQGAGANVLTF. DNA of the CDR3: TGCAGCGTTGGGGGACAGGGCGCTGGGGCCAACGTCCTGACTTTC. The V and J genes are TRBV29-1 and TRBJ2-6, with 9 bases identical to TRBD1. The CDR3 is 15 residues long. Germline V gene sequence: CDR1 SQVTM, CDR2 ANQGSEA. The junction had 3 bases not matched to a gene; V was cut back by 4 bases and J by 2 bases.

V is TRBV29-1 and J is TRBJ1-4, with D perhaps matching TRBD1 (6 bases). Trimming pared 4 bases from V and 7 bases from J, leaving 13 bases between. CDR1 and CDR2 (germline): SQVTM, ANQGSEA. CDR3 length: 13 amino acids. The CDR3 nucleotides are TGCAGCGTTGCAGGCAGGGGTGGTGAAAAACTGTTTTTT. Its translation is CSVAGRGGEKLFF.

The chain links TRBV30 to TRBJ2-1; TRBD1 matches 7 bases. CDR3 length: 14 amino acids. The germline V gene encodes CDR1 GTSNPN and CDR2 SVGIG (reference sequence). V shed 5 bases and J 0 bases; nucleotides not matched to a gene: 4. The CDR3 bases are TGTGCCTGGCGCCCAGGGGGCTCCTACAATGAGCAGTTCTTC. Translating it yields CAWRPGGSYNEQFF. The full variable domain, completed using reference TRBV30 and TRBJ2-1, is SQTIHQWPATLVQPVGSPLSLECTVEGTSNPNLYWYRQAAGRGLQLLFYSVGIGQISSEVPQNLSASRPQDRQFILSSKKLLLSDSGFYLCAWRPGGSYNEQFFGPGTRLTVL.

The rearrangement uses TRBV5-1 and TRBJ2-6; no definite D call. The CDR3 totals 16 residues. Trimming left V 0 bases short and J 0 bases short, with 7 bases between. The germline gives CDR1 SGHRS, CDR2 YFSETQ. The CDR3 DNA reads as TGCGCCAGCAGCTTGGGGGTTTACTCTGGGGCCAACGTCCTGACTTTC. The encoded protein is CASSLGVYSGANVLTF.

This chain connects TRBV4-1 to TRBJ1-2; 10 positions match TRBD1. Germline loops: CDR1 MGHRA, CDR2 YSYEKL. CDR3 size: 14 residues. V gave up 4 bases and J gave up 3 bases; unmatched junction bases: 2. CDR3 amino acids: CASSLGTGDYGYTF. The CDR3 nucleotides are TGCGCCAGCAGCCTTGGGACAGGGGACTATGGCTACACCTTC.

The chain employs TRBV3-1 (or the pseudogene TRBV3-2) and TRBJ1-3; TRBD1 is a possible D gene (6 bases). Trimming stripped 4 bases from V and 0 bases from J, with 10 bases between. In germline, CDR1 is LGHDT, CDR2 YNNKEL (reference sequence). The CDR3 covers 15 residues. The CDR3 protein is CASSPTGLSGNTIYF. The CDR3 coding sequence is TGTGCCAGCAGCCCGACAGGTCTCTCTGGAAACACCATATATTTT.

The rearrangement uses TRBV18 and TRBJ2-7; D is ambiguous. From germline, CDR1 is KGHSH and CDR2 LQKENI. Trimming took off 3 bases at V and 0 bases at J, with 6 bases between the two ends. CDR3 size: 13 residues. In DNA, the CDR3 is TGTGCCAGCTCACCCGCCCCCTCCTACGAGCAGTACTTC. It is translated as CASSPAPSYEQYF.